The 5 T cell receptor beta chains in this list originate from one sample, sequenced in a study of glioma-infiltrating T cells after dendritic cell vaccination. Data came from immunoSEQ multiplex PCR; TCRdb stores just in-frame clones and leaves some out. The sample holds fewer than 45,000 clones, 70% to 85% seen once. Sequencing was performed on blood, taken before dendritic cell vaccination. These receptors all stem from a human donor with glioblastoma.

CDR3 bases: TGCAGCGTTGATCTTTATAACAGGGACCGACAAGAGACCCAGTACTTC. Amino acid sequence: CSVDLYNRDRQETQYF. The chain uses TRBV29-1 and TRBJ2-5, with D possibly TRBD1 on 6 matching bases. From germline, CDR1 is SQVTM and CDR2 ANQGSEA. The ends were cut back, 3 bases at V and 2 bases at J, with 19 bases in the middle. This CDR3 has 16 residues.

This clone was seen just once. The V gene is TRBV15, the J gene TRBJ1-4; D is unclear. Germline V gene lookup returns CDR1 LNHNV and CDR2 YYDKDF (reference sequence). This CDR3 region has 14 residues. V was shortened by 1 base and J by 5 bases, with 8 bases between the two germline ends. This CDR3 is CATSRGEVNEKLFF. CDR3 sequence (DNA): TGTGCCACCAGCAGAGGGGAGGTAAATGAAAAACTGTTTTTT.

The CDR3 spells CASSSRVDLAGGVTDTQYF. The CDR3, as DNA: TGTGCCAGCAGTTCCAGAGTTGATTTGGCAGGGGGCGTGACAGATACGCAGTATTTT. The rearrangement uses TRBV27 and TRBJ2-3; 8 nucleotides agree with TRBD1. Unmatched junction bases numbered 18, after V lost 4 bases and J lost 3 bases. The CDR3 runs 19 residues. Per germline, CDR1 MNHEY and CDR2 SMNVEV (reference sequence).

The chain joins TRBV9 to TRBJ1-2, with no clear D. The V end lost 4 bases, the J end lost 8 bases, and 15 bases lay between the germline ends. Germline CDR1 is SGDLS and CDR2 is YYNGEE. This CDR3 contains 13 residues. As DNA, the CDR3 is TGTGCCAGCAGCCCCCCCGCCAAGCGGGGCTACACCTTC. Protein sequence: CASSPPAKRGYTF. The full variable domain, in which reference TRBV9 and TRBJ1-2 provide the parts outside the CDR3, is DSGVTQTPKHLITATGQRVTLRCSPRSGDLSVYWYQQSLDQGLQFLIQYYNGEERAKGNILERFSAQQFPDLHSELNLSSLELGDSALYFCASSPPAKRGYTFGSGTRLTVV.

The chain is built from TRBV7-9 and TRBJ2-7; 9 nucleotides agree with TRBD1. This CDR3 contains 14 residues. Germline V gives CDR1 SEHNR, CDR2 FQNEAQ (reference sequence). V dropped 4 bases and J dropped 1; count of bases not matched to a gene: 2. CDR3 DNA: TGTGCCAGCAGCTGGGACAGGGCTTCCTACGAGCAGTACTTC. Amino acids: CASSWDRASYEQYF.